This T cell receptor beta chain was captured by sequencing in a study of fetal regulatory T cell absence and autoimmunity. This clone was observed once. The survey-level immunoSEQ assay was used. The data were produced by immunoSEQ multiplex PCR, yet TCRdb's version contains in-frame clones alone and is incomplete. The table shows about 95,000 clones, with about two thirds occurring only once. V lost 5 bases, J lost 1 base, and 7 bases stayed unmatched. Germline CDR1 SGDLS, CDR2 YYNGEE. CDR3 length: 15 amino acids. The sequencing input was pancreas tissue. The gene calls are TRBV9 and TRBJ2-3, with 7 bases aligning to TRBD1. The origin of this receptor is a male donor with IPEX syndrome. The CDR3 DNA is TGTGCCAGCAGGAGAGGGGGCGCTGGCACAGATACGCAGTATTTT. Protein: CASRRGGAGTDTQYF.